This T cell receptor (beta chain) derives from a study of T cells after yellow fever vaccination. Germline CDR1 MNHNS, CDR2 SASEGT. The CDR3 has 15 residues. Trimming removed 6 bases from V and 0 bases from J; junction bases left unmatched: 4. In TCRdb, the 5' RACE reads were re-called with MiXCR into one record per CDR3 protein. The sample has 50,000 or so distinct CDR3 sequences, about 6.6% seen once. This clonotype was seen only a few times. The receptor comes from a man aged 18 to 35 who received the YFV17D yellow fever vaccine. The chain joins TRBV6-1 to TRBJ2-4; 8 nucleotides agree with TRBD1. Sequenced here: CD8+ T cells not binding an NS4B(214-222) dextramer, sorted from PBMCs, sampled roughly 46 days after the first yellow fever vaccination. In DNA, the CDR3 is TGTGCCAGCAGCCCGGACAGGGCAGCCAAAAACATTCAGTACTTC. It is translated as CASSPDRAAKNIQYF.